A selection of T cell receptor beta chains follows, all from one sample in a study of CD8+ T cells in alopecia areata. The method was immunoSEQ multiplex PCR; TCRdb's version includes in-frame clones alone and lacks a portion of them. The sample holds a few hundred thousand clones, less than 45% seen once. The sample in question was CD4+ T cells sorted from blood, obtained around week 34, from a patient treated with tofacitinib. These TCRs come from a human donor with alopecia areata. CDR3s include the opening cysteine and the closing phenylalanine or tryptophan. The D gene is left open where the match is weak. Part of the rows lack a size; the others show once, few, many or a class for expanded clones.

clone size	V gene	J gene	D gene	CDR3 protein	CDR3 DNA
few	TRBV18	TRBJ1-2	-	CASSPPVWVPNYGYTF	TGTGCCAGCTCACCACCGGTCTGGGTACCTAACTATGGCTACACCTTC
few	TRBV2	TRBJ1-5	TRBD1	CASSEQQGQPQHF	TGTGCCAGCAGTGAACAACAGGGGCAGCCCCAGCATTTT
few	TRBV5-5	TRBJ1-1	-	CASKLSGPTEAFF	TGTGCCAGCAAGCTGTCGGGACCTACCGAAGCTTTCTTT
-	TRBV11-2	TRBJ1-1	-	CASSGGVGNTEAFF	TGTGCCAGCAGTGGGGGGGTTGGGAACACTGAAGCTTTCTTT
-	TRBV5-1	TRBJ2-5	-	CASSGGHRQETQYF	TGCGCCAGCAGCGGTGGACACAGACAAGAGACCCAGTACTTC
-	TRBV30	TRBJ1-6	TRBD1	CAWRGTGLVSLHF	TGTGCCTGGAGAGGGACAGGATTGGTATCCCTCCACTTT
few	TRBV7-3	TRBJ2-3	-	CASSSNGGRATDTQYF	TGTGCCAGCAGCTCAAATGGTGGCAGGGCCACAGATACGCAGTATTTT
-	TRBV4-1	TRBJ2-1	-	CASSRTGEFQFF	TGCGCCAGCAGCCGAACCGGGGAGTTTCAGTTCTTC
-	TRBV5-1	TRBJ2-1	-	CASSFNNEQFF	TGCGCCAGCAGTTTCAACAATGAGCAGTTCTTC
few	TRBV5-6	TRBJ2-4	-	CASSSLRGIQYF	TGTGCCAGCAGCTCCCTTAGGGGCATTCAGTACTTC
-	TRBV7-9	TRBJ1-4	-	CASSSDRISEKLFF	TGTGCCAGCAGCTCTGACAGGATAAGTGAAAAACTGTTTTTT
-	TRBV2	TRBJ1-1	TRBD1	CASRTGLNTEAFF	TGTGCCAGCAGGACAGGGCTGAACACTGAAGCTTTCTTT
few	TRBV5-1	TRBJ2-5	TRBD2	CASSLFSGSWETQYF	TGCGCCAGCAGCTTGTTTAGCGGGAGCTGGGAGACCCAGTACTTC
-	TRBV5-1	TRBJ1-1	TRBD1	CASSTAGTGREVHEAFF	TGCGCCAGCAGCACCGCCGGGACAGGGCGAGAAGTTCATGAAGCTTTCTTT
-	TRBV29-1	TRBJ1-4	-	CSVSPSGRGNEKLFF	TGCAGCGTTTCTCCCTCCGGGCGGGGTAATGAAAAACTGTTTTTT
-	TRBV4-1	TRBJ1-5	-	CASRGLGFDQPQHF	TGCGCCAGCAGAGGTCTGGGGTTTGATCAGCCCCAGCATTTT
-	TRBV9	TRBJ1-1	-	CASSSRQNTEAFF	TGTGCCAGCAGCTCGAGACAGAACACTGAAGCTTTCTTT
-	TRBV20-1	TRBJ2-1	-	CSAINNEQFF	TGCAGTGCGATCAACAATGAGCAGTTCTTC
few	TRBV27	TRBJ2-7	-	CASSLIGGTYEQYF	TGTGCCAGCAGTTTAATAGGCGGAACCTACGAGCAGTACTTC
few	TRBV5-6	TRBJ2-5	-	CASSSGYQETQYF	TGTGCCAGCAGCTCGGGGTACCAAGAGACCCAGTACTTC
few	TRBV11-2	TRBJ2-1	TRBD2	CASSFAGGTNEQFF	TGTGCCAGCAGCTTCGCGGGGGGTACGAATGAGCAGTTCTTC
-	TRBV19	TRBJ2-7	-	CASSIRTGAFSYEQYF	TGTGCCAGTAGTATTAGGACGGGAGCTTTCTCCTACGAGCAGTACTTC
few	TRBV18	TRBJ2-1	TRBD1	CASSPRQGSSYNEQFF	TGTGCCAGCTCACCCCGACAGGGGAGCTCCTACAATGAGCAGTTCTTC
few	TRBV29-1	TRBJ2-1	-	CSVRDKGYNEQFF	TGCAGCGTCCGGGACAAGGGTTACAATGAGCAGTTCTTC
few	TRBV7-9	TRBJ2-4	-	CASSFSGVKNIQYF	TGTGCCAGCAGCTTCTCAGGGGTAAAAAACATTCAGTACTTC
-	TRBV29-1	TRBJ1-1	TRBD1	CSVVTGVTEAFF	TGCAGCGTTGTGACAGGGGTCACTGAAGCTTTCTTT
-	TRBV7-9	TRBJ2-3	TRBD1	CASSAGQGVDTQYF	TGTGCCAGCAGCGCAGGACAGGGTGTAGATACGCAGTATTTT
-	TRBV9	TRBJ2-7	TRBD2	CASSVATAGGPHEQYF	TGTGCCAGCAGCGTAGCTACGGCGGGGGGGCCCCACGAGCAGTACTTC
-	TRBV5-1	TRBJ2-1	-	CASSIGGSSYNEQFF	TGCGCCAGCAGTATCGGGGGAAGCTCCTACAATGAGCAGTTCTTC
-	TRBV7-9	TRBJ2-2	-	CASSPRYNTGELFF	TGTGCCAGCAGCCCACGATACAACACCGGGGAGCTGTTTTTT
-	TRBV29-1	TRBJ2-3	-	CSVEGQTYTDTQYF	TGCAGCGTTGAGGGCCAGACCTACACAGATACGCAGTATTTT
-	TRBV6-5	TRBJ1-2	TRBD1	CASSYRGTGYGYTF	TGTGCCAGCAGTTACCGGGGGACAGGCTATGGCTACACCTTC
few	TRBV18	TRBJ2-7	TRBD2	CASTKTGGKQHEQYF	TGTGCCAGCACTAAGACGGGGGGGAAACAACACGAGCAGTACTTC
-	TRBV2	TRBJ2-1	-	CASSYENYLSRQFF	TGTGCCAGCAGTTACGAAAACTACCTATCCCGGCAGTTCTTC
few	TRBV7-9	TRBJ1-2	-	CASNPGTIYGYTF	TGTGCCAGCAACCCTGGGACCATCTATGGCTACACCTTC
-	TRBV30	TRBJ2-1	TRBD2	CAWSSSGRAGLRNEQFF	TGTGCCTGGAGCAGTAGCGGGAGGGCCGGGTTGAGGAATGAGCAGTTCTTC
few	TRBV7-9	TRBJ1-5	-	CASSRGAGNQPQHF	TGTGCCAGCAGCCGAGGAGCCGGCAATCAGCCCCAGCATTTT
once	TRBV7-3	TRBJ1-1	-	CASSPFPLGPSEGAEAFF	TGTGCCAGCAGCCCATTTCCCCTGGGACCCTCGGAAGGGGCTGAAGCTTTCTTT
few	TRBV6-1	TRBJ2-7	-	CASRTDRYEQYF	TGTGCCAGCAGGACCGACAGATACGAGCAGTACTTC
few	TRBV9	TRBJ1-1	-	CASSVETNTEAFF	TGTGCCAGCAGCGTAGAGACGAACACTGAAGCTTTCTTT
-	TRBV5-1	TRBJ2-3	-	CASSLATSSPTDTQYF	TGCGCCAGCAGCTTGGCAACCTCTAGCCCCACAGATACGCAGTATTTT
-	TRBV5-6	TRBJ2-5	TRBD1	CASSRDRVETQYF	TGTGCCAGCAGCCGCGACAGGGTAGAGACCCAGTACTTC
-	TRBV6-1	TRBJ1-2	-	CASSDWDETDYGYTF	TGTGCCAGCAGTGATTGGGATGAGACGGACTATGGCTACACCTTC
-	TRBV10-3	TRBJ2-3	TRBD2	CAISNLAGTSADTQYF	TGTGCCATCAGTAATCTAGCCGGGACTAGCGCAGATACGCAGTATTTT
-	TRBV15	TRBJ2-7	TRBD1	CATSRDSAGGNYEQYF	TGTGCCACCAGCAGAGATTCGGCAGGGGGAAACTACGAGCAGTACTTC
-	TRBV19	TRBJ2-5	-	CASSSTTGRGETQYF	TGTGCCAGTAGTAGCACGACCGGGAGAGGGGAGACCCAGTACTTC
few	TRBV5-4	TRBJ1-4	TRBD1	CASSRTGTGDEKLFF	TGTGCCAGCAGCCGGACCGGGACAGGGGACGAAAAACTGTTTTTT
-	TRBV4-2	TRBJ1-6	-	CASSQENSGSRTLHF	TGTGCCAGCAGCCAAGAAAATTCCGGGTCCCGCACCCTCCACTTT
few	TRBV29-1	TRBJ2-2	-	CSVGGAYTGELFF	TGCAGCGTTGGAGGGGCGTATACCGGGGAGCTGTTTTTT
few	TRBV6-6	TRBJ2-7	-	CASSPLGGDYEQYF	TGTGCCAGCAGCCCTCTAGGGGGGGACTACGAGCAGTACTTC
-	TRBV15	TRBJ2-2	-	CATRTGNTGELFF	TGTGCCACCAGGACGGGGAACACCGGGGAGCTGTTTTTT
few	TRBV30	TRBJ1-3	-	CAWSVLGRIGNTIYF	TGTGCCTGGAGTGTTCTAGGGAGAATTGGAAACACCATATATTTT
-	TRBV2	TRBJ1-2	-	CASAWSEASYGYTF	TGTGCCAGCGCCTGGTCGGAGGCAAGCTATGGCTACACCTTC
-	TRBV6-1	TRBJ1-1	TRBD1	CASSAQITGETEAFF	TGTGCCAGCAGTGCCCAAATCACAGGGGAAACTGAAGCTTTCTTT
-	TRBV5-1	TRBJ2-7	-	CASSTSYEQYF	TGCGCCAGCAGCACTTCCTACGAGCAGTACTTC
-	TRBV5-1	TRBJ2-4	-	CASSLVLAGAKNIQYF	TGCGCCAGCAGCTTGGTCCTAGCAGGAGCCAAAAACATTCAGTACTTC
few	TRBV29-1	TRBJ2-1	TRBD1	CSVERQGSANEQFF	TGCAGCGTTGAAAGACAGGGCTCGGCCAATGAGCAGTTCTTC
few	TRBV6-1	TRBJ1-5	-	CASSGGFQPQHF	TGTGCCAGCAGTGGAGGGTTTCAGCCCCAGCATTTT
-	TRBV9	TRBJ1-4	-	CASSPRQDLVINEKLFF	TGTGCCAGCAGCCCCCGACAGGACCTCGTTATTAATGAAAAACTGTTTTTT
-	TRBV2	TRBJ1-2	-	CASNPGRNRYGYTF	TGTGCCAGCAACCCGGGCCGCAACCGCTATGGCTACACCTTC